This note documents a single T cell receptor (beta chain) sequence. No antigen is known for it. Germline lookup yields CDR1 MNHEY and CDR2 SVGAGI. This CDR3 is 14 amino acids long. V lost 6 bases, J lost 4 bases, and 15 bases lay in between. This entry is derived from a study of T cell responses to AZD1222 COVID-19 vaccine. Sequenced by immunoSEQ multiplex PCR; TCRdb stores in-frame clones only, minus some. The table includes roughly 150,000 clones, almost 95% detected once. Findings and limits, study-wide: CD4 TCRs covered the whole spike, strongest at regions 160-218 and 743-854. Repertoires in all cases were sampled only once the peak T cell response had passed.

The chain combines TRBV6-5 with TRBJ1-1; no reliable D call. This TCR was recovered from an adult in good health. The sample was peripheral blood, taken on day 0 of AZD1222 vaccination. The CDR3 spells CASSRQGLGTEAFF. The CDR3 coding sequence is TGTGCCAGCAGCCGACAAGGGCTGGGCACTGAAGCTTTCTTT.